The T cell receptor (beta chain) described here comes from a study of T cells in Graves' hyperthyroidism and ophthalmopathy. General study points: Model predictions of ophthalmopathy came a median around 6.5 months before onset.

It was RNA transcripts that yielded the amplified TCR beta CDR3 regions. TCR CDR3 regions were first amplified by RT-PCR with HTBI primers. TCRdb processed the multiplex PCR reads anew with MiXCR; each CDR3 protein has one entry. This table has about 270,000 distinct CDR3 sequences, approximately 23% appearing once. Points on this clonotype: Its antigen is not known.

PBMCs stemmed from around 10 ml fresh peripheral blood. V was cut by 9 bases and J by 3 bases, with 11 bases left in between. The CDR3 is 12 residues long. Germline V gives CDR1 LNHDA, CDR2 SQIVND (reference sequence). This TCR was sampled from a woman aged 40 to 50 with Graves' ophthalmopathy. Sample: blood. The rearrangement links TRBV19 to TRBJ1-1; possibly TRBD1 for D (6 bases). CDR3 in amino acids: CASEGEDTEAFF. The CDR3 region has the DNA TGTGCCAGCGAGGGGGAGGACACTGAAGCTTTCTTT.